The rows below give T cell receptor beta chains drawn from one sample of a study of T-cell memory formation after mild COVID-19. Via MiXCR, TCRdb re-called the 5' RACE reads, giving one row per CDR3 protein. Of approximately 300,000 distinct CDR3 sequences detected, 15% to 20% appear once; the ten largest clones hold about 22%. Sequencing was carried out using PBMCs or a T cell subset sorted from them (not recorded which). The receptor source for this set is a man younger than 30 who had mild COVID-19 (a few samples of this study predate the infection). Cell type and time point are not known. CDR3s include the opening cysteine and the closing phenylalanine or tryptophan. The D gene is left open where the match is weak. Size tells how often a clone was seen (once, few, many) or the class of an expanded clone, and some rows leave it out.

>TRBD2|TRBJ2-3|.|TRBV5-1
TGCGCCAGCAGCCTGTCGGGGGGGCCAGATACGCAGTATTTT
CASSLSGGPDTQYF
>TRBD1|TRBJ1-2|.|TRBV4-3
TGCGCCAGCAGCCAAGTCTTAGGGGGCCACTATGGCTACACCTTC
CASSQVLGGHYGYTF
>.|TRBJ1-2|.|TRBV6-1
TGTGCCAGCGATCCACAGGAGGGCTATGGCTACACCTTC
CASDPQEGYGYTF
>.|TRBJ2-7|many|TRBV4-1
TGCGCCAGCAGCCAAGATCCACTAGGGGTGGGCGAGCAGTACTTC
CASSQDPLGVGEQYF
>.|TRBJ1-5|many|TRBV12-3/TRBV12-4
TGTGCCAGCAGTTTAGCCCAGGGTGGCAATCAGCCCCAGCATTTT
CASSLAQGGNQPQHF
>TRBD1|TRBJ2-1|.|TRBV4-3
TGCGCCAGCAGCCAGTCACAGGGGTCCTACAATGAGCAGTTCTTC
CASSQSQGSYNEQFF
>.|TRBJ2-2|few|TRBV28
TGTGCCGCCCCAGGACCCACGAACACCGGGGAGCTGTTTTTT
CAAPGPTNTGELFF
>.|TRBJ2-3|many|TRBV12-3/TRBV12-4
TGTGCCAGCACTCCTCCGGGGGCGGACACAGATACGCAGTATTTT
CASTPPGADTDTQYF
>TRBD2|TRBJ2-3|many|TRBV4-1
TGCGCCAGCAGCCCTAGCGGGGGTTCAGATACGCAGTATTTT
CASSPSGGSDTQYF
>.|TRBJ1-6|.|TRBV6-5
TGTGCCAGCAGTTACAGACGGGGGCAGGATAATTCACCCCTCCACTTT
CASSYRRGQDNSPLHF
>.|TRBJ1-2|.|TRBV12-3/TRBV12-4
TGTGCCAGCAGACCGGGGCTTGATGGCTACACCTTC
CASRPGLDGYTF
>TRBD1|TRBJ1-5|.|TRBV15
TGTGCCACCAGCGGTACAGGGGTCTATAGCAATCAGCCCCAGCATTTT
CATSGTGVYSNQPQHF
>.|TRBJ2-1|.|TRBV20-1
TGCAGTGCTAGCCCAGTCTTTGAGCAGTTCTTC
CSASPVFEQFF
>TRBD1|TRBJ2-3|.|TRBV7-3
TGTGCCAGCGCGAAGGGGGCGAGCACAGATACGCAGTATTTT
CASAKGASTDTQYF
>TRBD1|TRBJ1-1|many|TRBV4-3
TGCGCCAGCAGCGCACGGACAGGGCTCCCTTTCCCTGAAGCTTTCTTT
CASSARTGLPFPEAFF
>.|TRBJ1-5|.|TRBV7-2
TGTGCCAGCAGCTTAAAGGCTGACTACTATCAGCCCCAGCATTTT
CASSLKADYYQPQHF
>.|TRBJ2-2|many|TRBV6-5
TGTGCCAGCCGAGGGCCAACCGGGGAGCTGTTTTTT
CASRGPTGELFF
>.|TRBJ2-3|few|TRBV4-3
TGCGCCAGCAGCCAAGTGGGACTGTCAGATACGCAGTATTTT
CASSQVGLSDTQYF
>.|TRBJ2-3|.|TRBV7-9
TGTGCCAGCAGCTTAGCAATGGTTGCGCAGTATTTT
CASSLAMVAQYF
>.|TRBJ2-7|.|TRBV7-9
TGTGCCAGCAGCCCAAACCAAGGAGGCTACTACGAGCAGTACTTC
CASSPNQGGYYEQYF
>.|TRBJ1-4|.|TRBV15
TGTGCCACCAGCATAGGGGGTGCAACTAATGAAAAACTGTTTTTT
CATSIGGATNEKLFF
>TRBD1|TRBJ1-1|many|TRBV7-9
TGTGCCAGCCCAACCTGGGGACAGGGGTATACTGAAGCTTTCTTT
CASPTWGQGYTEAFF
>.|TRBJ2-2|few|TRBV9
TGTGCCAGCAGCGTCGGCTGGGGCGGCACCGGGGAGCTGTTTTTT
CASSVGWGGTGELFF
>.|TRBJ1-2|.|TRBV9
TGTGCCAGCAGCGTAGACGGGGAGGGCTATGGCTACACCTTC
CASSVDGEGYGYTF
>.|TRBJ2-5|many|TRBV5-1
TGCGCCAGCAGCTTGGATGACAGAGCCTACCAAGAGACCCAGTACTTC
CASSLDDRAYQETQYF
>.|TRBJ1-1|few|TRBV5-1
TGCGCCAGCAGCTTGGCGGACAATAAAAACACTGAAGCTTTCTTT
CASSLADNKNTEAFF
>TRBD1|TRBJ1-5|.|TRBV10-2
TGCGCCAGCAGTCAGCAGGGGGGGAGCAATCAGCCCCAGCATTTT
CASSQQGGSNQPQHF
>.|TRBJ2-2|.|TRBV9
TGTGCCAGCAGCCCACAGGTTGGAAACGGGGAGCTGTTTTTT
CASSPQVGNGELFF
>.|TRBJ1-5|few|TRBV25-1
TGTGCCAGCAGTGATAGCGACACACATCAGCCCCAGCATTTT
CASSDSDTHQPQHF
>TRBD2|TRBJ2-5|many|TRBV7-2
TGTGCCAGCAGCTTAGCGAGCGGGGGGGCCCAAGAGACCCAGTACTTC
CASSLASGGAQETQYF
>.|TRBJ1-5|few|TRBV6-5
TGTGCCAGCAGTTACTCGGGCAGAAGCAATCAGCCCCAGCATTTT
CASSYSGRSNQPQHF
>.|TRBJ2-3|.|TRBV27
TGTGCCAGCAGTTACTGGTTGGACCGCAGCACAGATACGCAGTATTTT
CASSYWLDRSTDTQYF
>.|TRBJ2-2|few|TRBV5-1
TGCGCCAGCAGCCCCCTCCAATCGAACACCGGGGAGCTGTTTTTT
CASSPLQSNTGELFF